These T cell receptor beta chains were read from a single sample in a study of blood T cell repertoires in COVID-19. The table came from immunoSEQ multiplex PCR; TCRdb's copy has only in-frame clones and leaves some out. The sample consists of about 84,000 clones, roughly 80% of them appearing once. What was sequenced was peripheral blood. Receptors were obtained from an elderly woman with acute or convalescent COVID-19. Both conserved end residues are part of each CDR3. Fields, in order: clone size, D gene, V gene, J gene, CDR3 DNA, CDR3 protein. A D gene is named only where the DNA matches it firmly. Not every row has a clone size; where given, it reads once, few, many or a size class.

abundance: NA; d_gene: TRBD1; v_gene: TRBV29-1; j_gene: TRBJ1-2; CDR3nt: TGCAGCGTCTCCCCGGGACAGGGGACTGATGGCTACACCTTC; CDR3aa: CSVSPGQGTDGYTF
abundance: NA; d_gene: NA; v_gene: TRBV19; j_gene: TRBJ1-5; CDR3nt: TGTGCCAGTACCACCGGCGGTGCCAATCAGCCCCAGCATTTT; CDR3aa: CASTTGGANQPQHF
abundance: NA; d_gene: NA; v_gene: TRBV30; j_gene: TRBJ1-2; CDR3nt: TGTGCCTCCATCGTCAGCTCGGGCTATGGCTACACCTTC; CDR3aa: CASIVSSGYGYTF
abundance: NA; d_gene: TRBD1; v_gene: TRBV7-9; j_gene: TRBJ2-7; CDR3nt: TGTGCCAGCAGCCCCCAGACAGGGATGCAGCAGTACTTC; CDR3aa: CASSPQTGMQQYF
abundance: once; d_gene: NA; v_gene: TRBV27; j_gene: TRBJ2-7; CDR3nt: TGTGCCAGCAGTTTTTTAACAGCCCCCCACGAGCAGTACTTC; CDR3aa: CASSFLTAPHEQYF
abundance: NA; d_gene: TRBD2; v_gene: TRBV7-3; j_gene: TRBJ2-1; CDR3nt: TGTGCCAGCAGCCAGACTAGCGGGGGAGGCAATGAGCAGTTCTTC; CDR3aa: CASSQTSGGGNEQFF
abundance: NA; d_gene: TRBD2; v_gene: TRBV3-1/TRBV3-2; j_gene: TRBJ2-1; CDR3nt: TGTGCCAGCAGCCAAGATCGTAGAGGTGGGTTGAGACTAGCGGGCAATGAGCAGTTCTTC; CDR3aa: CASSQDRRGGLRLAGNEQFF
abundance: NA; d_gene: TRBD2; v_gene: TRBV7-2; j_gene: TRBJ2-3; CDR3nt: TGTGCCAGCAGCTTAGCCGGGTTGCGGGGGGGCCTTTCTTTCACAGATACGCAGTATTTT; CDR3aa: CASSLAGLRGGLSFTDTQYF
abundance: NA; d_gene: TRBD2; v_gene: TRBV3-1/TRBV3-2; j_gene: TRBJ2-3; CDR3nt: TGTGCCAGCAGCCAAGGACTAGCGGGGCATTCAGATACGCAGTATTTT; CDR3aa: CASSQGLAGHSDTQYF
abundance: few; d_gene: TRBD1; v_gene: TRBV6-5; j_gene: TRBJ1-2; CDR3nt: TGTGCCACAGCGTCCGAAGGGACAGGGGGTGGCTACACCTTC; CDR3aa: CATASEGTGGGYTF
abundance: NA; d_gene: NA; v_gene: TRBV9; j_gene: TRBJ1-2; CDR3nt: TGTGCCAGCAGCGTAGTAGGCCCGGGAGAGACGGGCTACACCTTC; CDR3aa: CASSVVGPGETGYTF
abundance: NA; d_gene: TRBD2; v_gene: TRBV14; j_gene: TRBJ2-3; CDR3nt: TGTGCCAGCAGCCCATGGACTAGCGGACGAGATACGCAGTATTTT; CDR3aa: CASSPWTSGRDTQYF
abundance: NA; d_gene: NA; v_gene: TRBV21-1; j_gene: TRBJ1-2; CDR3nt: TGTGCCAGCAGCACGTCCTCGGATTCGGGGGAACCAAACTATGGCTACACCTTC; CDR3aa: CASSTSSDSGEPNYGYTF
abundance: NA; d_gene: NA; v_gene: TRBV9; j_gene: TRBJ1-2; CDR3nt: TGTGCCAGCAGCGTAGGGACTATTAAGTATGGCTACACCTTC; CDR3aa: CASSVGTIKYGYTF
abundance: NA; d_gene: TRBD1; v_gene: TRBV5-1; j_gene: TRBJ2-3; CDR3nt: TGCGCCAGCAGCAAGCGGACAGGAGAAGATACGCAGTATTTT; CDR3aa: CASSKRTGEDTQYF
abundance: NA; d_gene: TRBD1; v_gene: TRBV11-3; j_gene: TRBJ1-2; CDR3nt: TGTGCCAGCAGCCTCCCAATCAGGGACAGGTGTAACTATGGCTACACCTTC; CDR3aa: CASSLPIRDRCNYGYTF
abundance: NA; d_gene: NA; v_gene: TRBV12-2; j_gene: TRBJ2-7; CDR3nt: TGTGCAACTACACAGGGTCCGGACTACGAGCAGTACTTC; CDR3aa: CATTQGPDYEQYF
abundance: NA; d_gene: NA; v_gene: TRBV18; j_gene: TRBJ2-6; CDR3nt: TGTGCCAGCTCACCCGACAGGACGGGGGCCAACGTCCTGACTTTC; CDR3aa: CASSPDRTGANVLTF
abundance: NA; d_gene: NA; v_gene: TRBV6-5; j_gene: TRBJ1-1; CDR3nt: TGTGCCAGCAGTTACGGACTAGGGGCTGATGAAGCTTTCTTT; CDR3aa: CASSYGLGADEAFF
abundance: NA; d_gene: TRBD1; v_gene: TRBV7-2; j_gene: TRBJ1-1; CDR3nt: TGTGCCAGCAGCTTAGTTAAAGGGGGCGAAGCTTTCTTT; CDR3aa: CASSLVKGGEAFF
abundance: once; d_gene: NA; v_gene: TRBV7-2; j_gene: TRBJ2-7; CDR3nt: TGTGCCAGCAGCTTATCGAGGACAGAGTTCTACGAGCAGTACTTC; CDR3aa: CASSLSRTEFYEQYF
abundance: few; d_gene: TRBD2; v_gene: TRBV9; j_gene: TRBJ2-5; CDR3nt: TGTGCCAGCAGCGTAGGTATAGCGGGGGGGTCAGAGACCCAGTACTTC; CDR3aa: CASSVGIAGGSETQYF
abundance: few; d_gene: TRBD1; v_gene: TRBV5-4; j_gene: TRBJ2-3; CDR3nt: TGTGCCAGCAGCTCGACAGGGGCCACAGATACGCAGTATTTT; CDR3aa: CASSSTGATDTQYF
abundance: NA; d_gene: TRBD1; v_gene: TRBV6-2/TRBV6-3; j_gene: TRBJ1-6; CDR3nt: TGTGCCAGCAGCCGCCGGGACAGGGTTAATTCACCCCTCCACTTT; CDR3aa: CASSRRDRVNSPLHF
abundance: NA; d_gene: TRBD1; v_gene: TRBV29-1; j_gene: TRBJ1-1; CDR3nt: TGCAGCGCGGCGGGACAGTTGAACACTGAAGCTTTCTTT; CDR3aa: CSAAGQLNTEAFF
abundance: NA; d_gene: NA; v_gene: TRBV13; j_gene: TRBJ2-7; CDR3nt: TGTGCCAGCAGCTTAGCCAGGGGGGCCTACGAGCAGTACTTC; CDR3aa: CASSLARGAYEQYF
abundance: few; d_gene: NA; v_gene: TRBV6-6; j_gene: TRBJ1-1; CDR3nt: TGTGCCAGCAGTCCATTAGGTGCAGGCTCCTCGACCTCTCGCAAAGCTTTCTTT; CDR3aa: CASSPLGAGSSTSRKAFF
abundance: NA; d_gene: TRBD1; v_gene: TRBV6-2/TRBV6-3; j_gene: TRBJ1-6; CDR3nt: TGTGCCAGCAGTTCTCCGGGACAGAGAATAAGCTCCTATAATTCACCCCTCCACTTT; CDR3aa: CASSSPGQRISSYNSPLHF
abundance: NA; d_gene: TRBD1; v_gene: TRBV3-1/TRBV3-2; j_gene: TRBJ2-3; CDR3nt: TGTGCCAGCAGCCATACCGGGACAGTGAGCACAGATACGCAGTATTTT; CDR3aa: CASSHTGTVSTDTQYF
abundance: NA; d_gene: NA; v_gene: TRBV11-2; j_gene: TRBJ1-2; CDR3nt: TGTGCCAGCAGCTTAGTAGGGGCAGGGGCCTATGGCTACACCTTC; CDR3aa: CASSLVGAGAYGYTF
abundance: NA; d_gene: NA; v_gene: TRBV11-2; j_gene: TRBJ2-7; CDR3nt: TGTGCCAGCAGCTTAGTCCAGGGTTTCTCCTACGAGCAGTACTTC; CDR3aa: CASSLVQGFSYEQYF
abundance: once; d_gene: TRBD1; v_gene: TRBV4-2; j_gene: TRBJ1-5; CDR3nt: TGTGCCAGCAGCCAAGCCGACAGGGGCGGTCAGCCCCAGCATTTT; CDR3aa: CASSQADRGGQPQHF
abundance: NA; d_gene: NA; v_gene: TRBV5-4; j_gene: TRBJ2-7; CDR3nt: TGTGCCAGCAGCCCCGAGCCCCTAGCTCGCGAGCAGTACTTC; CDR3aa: CASSPEPLAREQYF
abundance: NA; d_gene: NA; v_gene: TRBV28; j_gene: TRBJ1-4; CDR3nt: TGTGCCAGCAGTCCGACCTTCCGGCAGGGTGAAAAACTGTTTTTT; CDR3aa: CASSPTFRQGEKLFF
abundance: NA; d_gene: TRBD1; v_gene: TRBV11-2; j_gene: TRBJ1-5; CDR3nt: TGTGCCAGCAGCTTAGTTTCACTCAGGGGGCTGGAGCAGCCCCAGCATTTT; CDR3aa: CASSLVSLRGLEQPQHF
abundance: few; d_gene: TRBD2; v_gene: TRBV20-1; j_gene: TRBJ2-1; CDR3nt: TGCAGTGCTAGTGACCATGATTCCGGGACTAGCGGGGGGTGGGAGCAGTTCTTC; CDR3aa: CSASDHDSGTSGGWEQFF
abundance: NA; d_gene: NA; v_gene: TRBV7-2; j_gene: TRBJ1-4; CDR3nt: TGTGCCAGCAGCCGCTCCAGGGTCGAAAAACTGTTTTTT; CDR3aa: CASSRSRVEKLFF
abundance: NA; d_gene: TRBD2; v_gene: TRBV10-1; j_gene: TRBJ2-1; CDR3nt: TGCGCCAGCAGTGAGGAGGTCGCGGGGGGGCCTGTGTACAATGAGCAGTTCTTC; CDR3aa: CASSEEVAGGPVYNEQFF
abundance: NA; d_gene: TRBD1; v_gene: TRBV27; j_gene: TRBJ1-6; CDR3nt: TGTGCCAGCAGCCGTGGACAGGGATTTTCACCCCTCCACTTT; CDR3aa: CASSRGQGFSPLHF
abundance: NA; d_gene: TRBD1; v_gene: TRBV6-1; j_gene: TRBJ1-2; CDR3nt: TGTGCCAGCAGTGAAAGGACAGGGCTAGTCTATGGCTACACCTTC; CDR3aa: CASSERTGLVYGYTF
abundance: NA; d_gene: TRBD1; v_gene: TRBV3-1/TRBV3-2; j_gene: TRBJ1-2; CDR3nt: TGTGCCAGCAGCCATGACGACAGGGGCCATGGCTACACCTTC; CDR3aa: CASSHDDRGHGYTF
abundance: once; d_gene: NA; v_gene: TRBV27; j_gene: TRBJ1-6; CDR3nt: TGTGCCAGCAGTTCGCCCCGACAGAAAGACAATTCACCCCTCCACTTT; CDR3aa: CASSSPRQKDNSPLHF
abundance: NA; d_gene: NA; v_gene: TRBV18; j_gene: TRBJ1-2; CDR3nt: TGTGCCAGCTCACCACCTCAGCAGGTTGGAGGCTACACCTTC; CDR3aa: CASSPPQQVGGYTF
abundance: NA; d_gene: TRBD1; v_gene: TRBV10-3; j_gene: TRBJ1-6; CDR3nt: TGTGCCATCAGTACCGACAGGGGGGGGCCCCTCCACTTT; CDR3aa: CAISTDRGGPLHF
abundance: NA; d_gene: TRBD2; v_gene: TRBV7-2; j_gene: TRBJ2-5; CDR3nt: TGTGCCAGCAGCCTGGAGCGACTAGCGGGGGGCCAAGAGACCCAGTACTTC; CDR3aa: CASSLERLAGGQETQYF
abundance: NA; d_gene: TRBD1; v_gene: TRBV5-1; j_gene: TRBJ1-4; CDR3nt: TGCGCCAGCAGCCGACAGGGAGCAGGGGAAAAACTGTTTTTT; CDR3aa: CASSRQGAGEKLFF
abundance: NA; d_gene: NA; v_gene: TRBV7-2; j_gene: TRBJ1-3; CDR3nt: TGTGCCAGCAGCCCAGACGGGAGCTCTGGAAACACCATATATTTT; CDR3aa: CASSPDGSSGNTIYF
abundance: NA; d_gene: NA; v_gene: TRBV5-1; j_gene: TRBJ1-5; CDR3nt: TGCGCCAGCAGTCTCTTGGCGGGACCGAATCAGCCCCAGCATTTT; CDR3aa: CASSLLAGPNQPQHF
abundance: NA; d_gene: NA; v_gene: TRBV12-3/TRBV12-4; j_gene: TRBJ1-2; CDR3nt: TGTGCCAGCAGCCCTGACAGCTATGGCTACACCTTC; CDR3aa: CASSPDSYGYTF
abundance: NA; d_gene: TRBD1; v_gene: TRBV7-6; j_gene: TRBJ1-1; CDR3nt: TGTGCCAGCAGCCCCCTGACAGGGGGTGTTCAAATAGGCGCTGAAGCTTTCTTT; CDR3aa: CASSPLTGGVQIGAEAFF
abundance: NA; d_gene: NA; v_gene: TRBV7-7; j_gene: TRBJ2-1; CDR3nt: TGTGCTAGCAGCCCCCGACAGACAACCTCCTACAATGAGCAGTTCTTC; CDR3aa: CASSPRQTTSYNEQFF
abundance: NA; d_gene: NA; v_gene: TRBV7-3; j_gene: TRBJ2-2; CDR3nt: TGTGCCAGCAGCTCCTCTACTCCCGGGGAGCTGTTTTTT; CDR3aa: CASSSSTPGELFF
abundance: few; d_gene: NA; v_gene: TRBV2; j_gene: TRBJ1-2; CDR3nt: TGTGCCAGCAGTCCCCGGAGAGACAGTAACTATGGCTACACCTTC; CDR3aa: CASSPRRDSNYGYTF
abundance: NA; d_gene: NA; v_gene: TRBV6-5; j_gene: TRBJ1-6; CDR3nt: TGTGCCAGCAGTTACTCGACGGGGTGGGCTTCACCCCTCCACTTT; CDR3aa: CASSYSTGWASPLHF
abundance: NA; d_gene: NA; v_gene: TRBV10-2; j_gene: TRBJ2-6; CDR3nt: TGCGCCAGCAGTGAGATCACAGCCTCTGGGGCCAACGTCCTGACTTTC; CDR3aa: CASSEITASGANVLTF
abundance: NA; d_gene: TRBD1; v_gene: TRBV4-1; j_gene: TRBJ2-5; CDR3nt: TGCGCCAGCAGCCAAGACCAGGCAGGGGGATTATTAGAGACCCAGTACTTC; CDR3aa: CASSQDQAGGLLETQYF
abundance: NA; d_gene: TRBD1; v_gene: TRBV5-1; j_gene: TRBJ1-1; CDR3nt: TGCGCCAGCAGCTTGGAGGGGGCGAACACTGAAGCTTTCTTT; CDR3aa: CASSLEGANTEAFF
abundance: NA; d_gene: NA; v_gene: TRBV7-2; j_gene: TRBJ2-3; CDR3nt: TGTGCCAGCAGCCCGAGGGTGACGCTCACAGATACGCAGTATTTT; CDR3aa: CASSPRVTLTDTQYF
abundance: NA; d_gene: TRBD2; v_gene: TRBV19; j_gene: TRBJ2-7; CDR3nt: TGTGCCAGTAGTATCCCTATGACTAGCGGGGCCCCCTACGAGCAGTACTTC; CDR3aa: CASSIPMTSGAPYEQYF